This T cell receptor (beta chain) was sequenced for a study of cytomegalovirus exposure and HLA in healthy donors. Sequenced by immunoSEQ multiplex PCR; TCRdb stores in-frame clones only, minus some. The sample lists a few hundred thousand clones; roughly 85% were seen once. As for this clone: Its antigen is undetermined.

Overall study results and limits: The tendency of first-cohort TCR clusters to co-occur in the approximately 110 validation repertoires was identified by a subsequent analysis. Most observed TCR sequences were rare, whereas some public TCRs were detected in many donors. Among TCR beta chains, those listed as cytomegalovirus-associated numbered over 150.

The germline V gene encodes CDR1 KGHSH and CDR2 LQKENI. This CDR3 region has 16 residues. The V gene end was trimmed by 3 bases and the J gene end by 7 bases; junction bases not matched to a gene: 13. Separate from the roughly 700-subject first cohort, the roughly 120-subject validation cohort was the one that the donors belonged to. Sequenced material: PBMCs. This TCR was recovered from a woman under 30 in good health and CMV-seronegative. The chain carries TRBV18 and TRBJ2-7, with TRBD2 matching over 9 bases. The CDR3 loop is CASSPLGDSGSFEQYF. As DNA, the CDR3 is TGTGCCAGCTCACCCTTGGGTGATAGCGGGAGTTTTGAGCAGTACTTC.